This T cell receptor (beta chain) was sequenced in a study of spatial heterogeneity in lung cancer. As for the study in general: Detection of beta-chain sequences consistently exceeded that of alpha-chain sequences.

The table lists this clonotype with a few counts. Via MiXCR, TCRdb re-called the 5' RACE reads, giving one row per CDR3 protein. The repertoire holds 50,000 to 65,000 distinct CDR3 sequences, with roughly 8% as singletons. Germline V gene sequence: CDR1 SEHNR, CDR2 FQNEAQ (reference sequence). This CDR3 has 14 amino acids. The V gene end was trimmed by 4 bases and the J gene end by 7 bases; junction bases not matched to a gene: 6. Time point reported: sample taken at primary tumor resection. Whole RNA obtained from tumor, nontumor lung or frozen PBMC underwent sequencing without sorting. The material sequenced was PBMCs, taken at surgery. The rearrangement joins TRBV7-9 to TRBJ1-4, with TRBD1 identical over 7 bases. This sequence originates from a female donor with early-stage non-small cell lung cancer. The CDR3 sequence: CASSSQGGFEKLFF. CDR3 DNA sequence: TGTGCCAGCAGCTCCCAGGGGGGCTTTGAAAAACTGTTTTTT.